This T cell receptor (beta chain) was retrieved from a study of shared clonotypes between healthy human individuals (dated by TCRdb to the early 2020s). The study in broad terms: Three men and a couple of women, aged 18 to 49 years, made up the cohort. Between about 0.9 and 10 billion PBMCs per donor were obtained by leukapheresis. Per donor, three plates each were used for CD4 naive and CD4 memory, two for CD8 naive, and one for CD8 memory. Blood TCR repertoires of four to six healthy adults were deeply sequenced to estimate repertoire size and the extent of clonotype sharing between individuals. Libraries were prepared and TCR repertoires were sequenced by different laboratories using diverse techniques, in order to increase sequencing depth and limit assay-specific biases.

Healthy HIV-negative adults with no recently reported acute infections or vaccinations were included as donors. Every donor was a Caucasian adult residing in Nashville, Tennessee, USA. Magnetic negative selection was used to enrich CD4+ T cells, after which naive cells were positively selected on CD45RA and the negative fraction became the memory subset. Blood was collected by leukapheresis, and PBMCs were isolated by Ficoll-Histopaque density gradient centrifugation and then cryopreserved in liquid nitrogen vapor phase. Analytical flow cytometry was used to check the purity and quantity of every magnetically sorted T cell population. From each sorted fraction, genomic DNA was isolated and quantified by UV absorbance on a Nanodrop 2000c. Here is what the overall study found, with its caveats: Even with the large sequencing depth, rarefaction of the sorted-subset datasets indicated that sequencing was incomplete. Pairwise subsampling indicated that sequencing depth was expected to affect the degree of clonotype sharing among donors. Because the study included only a small number of donors, the genetic and exposure-history diversity represented was limited. Clonotypes shared by all four sorted-subset donors showed higher generation probabilities than non-shared clonotypes. Larger estimated clonotype richness was generally found for naive subsets than for memory subsets. When four donors were compared, the shared fraction of clonotypes was around 5% for naive CD4, around 3.6% for naive CD8, 2.3% for memory CD4, and 0.4% for memory CD8. Only blood was sampled, and tissue TCR repertoires likely differ from those in blood.

For this clone: Its cognate antigen has yet to be identified. Base qualities are missing; no much larger clone stands one base away.

Via the germline V gene, CDR1 is SGDLS and CDR2 YYNGEE. The CDR3 numbers 14 residues from cysteine through phenylalanine. Only the CDR3 portion is preserved as DNA: 42 bases, with reading frame beginning at the first base. Cut back by 4 bases and 3 bases, the V and J ends lie 14 bases apart. TCR CDR3 regions were amplified from genomic DNA by multiplex PCR using the deep immunoSEQ assay. Extracted genomic DNA from each cell subset was spread evenly across all wells of several immunoSEQ 96-well plates, with each plate serving as a replicate. For sorted subsets, 150 to 200 ng genomic DNA, equal to about 30,000 T cell genomes, was loaded into each replicate PCR. Purified libraries were quantified with a Qubit 3.0 fluorometer, sized on a Bioanalyzer 2100, and re-quantified with the KAPA Library Quantification kit. Every immunoSEQ 96-well plate was sequenced on a separate single-read 150-cycle Illumina NextSeq 550 flow cell. The paper's data handling went like this. Because the immunoSEQ output included only junctional sequences and no quality scores, the filtering could not be the same as the filtering used for full-length reads. Sequences were annotated with PyIR, a Python wrapper for IgBLAST v1.9, and V/J genes and CDR3 were assigned using IMGT germline references. Reads were filtered out if the reads had weak V/J assignments (E-value above 1e-6), no CDR3, stop codons, out-of-frame junctions, or ambiguous translated residues. V3J clonotypes were defined by identical inferred V gene, J gene, and CDR3 amino acid sequence. The percentage overlap between two repertoires was calculated by dividing the number of shared unique clonotypes by the size of the smaller repertoire. Three approaches were used to assess repertoire richness: RTK rarefaction, the Chao1 estimator, and Recon v2.1 estimates of unobserved clonotypes. Generation probabilities were computed with OLGA for all TCRbeta clonotypes obtained by the gDNA method from a handful of donors. TCRdb limited this immuneACCESS table to in-frame rearrangements with V and J called. A share of clones is missing; checked studies link under half to unresolved V genes, and the rest is unexplained. V and J calls and clone size are as listed in that table; D and trimming were resolved from the DNA. The sample records under 1,100,000 clones, approximately 70% of which are singletons. The ten largest clones take up roughly 1.5% of the sample.

The origin of this receptor is a man in his late teens or twenties in good health. Recombination linked TRBV9 to TRBJ2-7; a tentative D match to TRBD2 spans 6 bases. The sequencing sample was made of memory CD4+ T cells sorted from blood. The cell subset or site label for this specimen denotes: CD45RA-negative fraction. The CDR3: CASSPHMGGYEQYF. The nucleotide sequence is given as TGTGCCAGCAGCCCCCACATGGGGGGCTACGAGCAGTACTTC.